This TCR beta chain was captured in a study of blood T cell repertoires in COVID-19. The overall study: PBMCs, B-cell-depleted T cells, or T cells were the source of the cDNA or gDNA that made up the material.

In the source study's methods: Reference gene primer amplification gave nucleated cell count estimates. Assay: immunoSEQ multiplex PCR; the TCRdb copy retains only in-frame clones and omits some. V, J and clone size were drawn from that table, and D and trimming were deduced from the DNA. Here the sample spans around 120,000 clones, 78% being singletons. Only one count was recorded for this clone. Per germline, CDR1 KGHDR and CDR2 SFDVKD. V was clipped by 9 bases and J by 1 base, with 8 bases between them. The CDR3 contains 12 residues. The receptor was derived from a man aged 70-80 years with acute or convalescent COVID-19. J is TRBJ1-2 and V is TRBV24-1; D unresolved. Sequencing was carried out using peripheral blood. CDR3 in amino acids: CATGGSNYGYTF. The CDR3 nucleotides read TGTGCCACCGGCGGCAGTAACTATGGCTACACCTTC.